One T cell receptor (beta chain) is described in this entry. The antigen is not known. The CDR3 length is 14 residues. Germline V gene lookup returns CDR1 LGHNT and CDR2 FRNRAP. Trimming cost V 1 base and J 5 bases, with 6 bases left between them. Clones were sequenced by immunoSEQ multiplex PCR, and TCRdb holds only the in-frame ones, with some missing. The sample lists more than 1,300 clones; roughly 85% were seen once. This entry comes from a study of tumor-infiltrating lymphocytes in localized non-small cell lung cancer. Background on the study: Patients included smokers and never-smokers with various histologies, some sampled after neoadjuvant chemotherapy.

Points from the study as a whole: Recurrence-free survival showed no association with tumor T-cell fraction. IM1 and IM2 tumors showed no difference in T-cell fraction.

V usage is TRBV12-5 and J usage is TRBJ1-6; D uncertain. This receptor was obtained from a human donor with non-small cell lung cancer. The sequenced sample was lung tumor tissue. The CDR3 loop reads CASGLEANNSPLHF. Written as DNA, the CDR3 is TGTGCTAGTGGTTTGGAGGCGAATAATTCACCCCTCCACTTT.